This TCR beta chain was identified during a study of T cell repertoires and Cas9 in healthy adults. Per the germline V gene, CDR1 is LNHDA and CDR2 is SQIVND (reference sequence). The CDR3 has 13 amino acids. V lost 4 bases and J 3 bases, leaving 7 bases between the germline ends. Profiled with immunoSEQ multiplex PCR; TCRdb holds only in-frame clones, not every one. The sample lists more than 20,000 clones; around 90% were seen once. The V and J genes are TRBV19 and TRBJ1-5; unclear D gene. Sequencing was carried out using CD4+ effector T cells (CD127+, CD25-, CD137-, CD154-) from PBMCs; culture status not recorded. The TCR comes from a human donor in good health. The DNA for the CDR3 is TGTGCCAGTAGTAGGGCGGCCAATCAGCCCCAGCATTTT. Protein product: CASSRAANQPQHF.